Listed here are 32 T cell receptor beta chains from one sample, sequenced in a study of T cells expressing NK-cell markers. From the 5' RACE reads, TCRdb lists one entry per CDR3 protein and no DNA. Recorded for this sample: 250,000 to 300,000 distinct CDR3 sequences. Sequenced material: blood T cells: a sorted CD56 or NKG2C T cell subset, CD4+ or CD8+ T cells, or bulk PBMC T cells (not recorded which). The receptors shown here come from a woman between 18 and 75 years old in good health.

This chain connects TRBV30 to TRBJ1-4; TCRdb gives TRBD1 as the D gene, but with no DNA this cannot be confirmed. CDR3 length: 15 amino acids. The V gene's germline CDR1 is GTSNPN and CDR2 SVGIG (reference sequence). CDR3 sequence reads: CAWSSGRGLNEKLFF.

The CDR3 reads CASSLARGADTQYF. The chain is built from TRBV7-8 and TRBJ2-3; TCRdb indicates TRBD1, and absent DNA this call remains unverified. This CDR3 is 14 amino acids long. Germline-derived CDR1 and CDR2 are SGHVS and FQNEAQ.

The CDR3: CASSDNRYQETQYF. The chain carries TRBV10-2 and TRBJ2-5. The CDR3 is 14 amino acids. CDR1 WSHSY and CDR2 SAAADI come from the germline V gene.

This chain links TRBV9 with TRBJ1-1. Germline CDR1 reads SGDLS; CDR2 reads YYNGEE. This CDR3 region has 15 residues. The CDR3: CASSVVAGANTEAFF.

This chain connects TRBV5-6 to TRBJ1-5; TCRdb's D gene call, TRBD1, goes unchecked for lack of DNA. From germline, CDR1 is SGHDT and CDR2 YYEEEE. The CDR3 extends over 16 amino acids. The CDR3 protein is CASSPGRTGSNQPQHF.

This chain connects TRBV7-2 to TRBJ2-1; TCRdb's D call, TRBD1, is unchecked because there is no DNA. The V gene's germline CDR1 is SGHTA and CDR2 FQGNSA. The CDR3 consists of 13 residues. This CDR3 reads CASSLWGASEQFF.

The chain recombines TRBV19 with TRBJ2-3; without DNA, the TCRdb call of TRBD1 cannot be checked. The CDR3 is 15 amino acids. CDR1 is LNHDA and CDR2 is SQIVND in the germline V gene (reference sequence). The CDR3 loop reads CASSILAPGVDTQYF. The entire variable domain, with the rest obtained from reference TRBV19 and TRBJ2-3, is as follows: DGGITQSPKYLFRKEGQNVTLSCEQNLNHDAMYWYRQDPGQGLRLIYYSQIVNDFQKGDIAEGYSVSREKKESFPLTVTSAQKNPTAFYLCASSILAPGVDTQYFGPGTRLTVL.

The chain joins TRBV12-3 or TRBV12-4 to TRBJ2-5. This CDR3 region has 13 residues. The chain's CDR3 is CASSLVDRGTQYF.

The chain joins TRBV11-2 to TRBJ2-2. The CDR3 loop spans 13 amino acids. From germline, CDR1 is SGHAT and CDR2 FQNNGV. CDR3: CASSLALTGELFF.

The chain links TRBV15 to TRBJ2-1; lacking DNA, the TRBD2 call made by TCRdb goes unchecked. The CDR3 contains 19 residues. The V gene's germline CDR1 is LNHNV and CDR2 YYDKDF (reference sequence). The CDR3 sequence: CATSRGGGGWTSSYNEQFF.

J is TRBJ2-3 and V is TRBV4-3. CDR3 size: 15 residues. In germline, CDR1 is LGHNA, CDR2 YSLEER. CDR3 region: CASSQGQLSTDTQYF.

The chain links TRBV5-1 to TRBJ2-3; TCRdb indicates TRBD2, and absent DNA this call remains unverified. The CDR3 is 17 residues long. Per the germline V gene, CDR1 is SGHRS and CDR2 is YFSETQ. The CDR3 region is CASSLAGTSASTDTQYF. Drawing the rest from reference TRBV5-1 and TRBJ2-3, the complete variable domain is KAGVTQTPRYLIKTRGQQVTLSCSPISGHRSVSWYQQTPGQGLQFLFEYFSETQRNKGNFPGRFSGRQFSNSRSEMNVSTLELGDSALYLCASSLAGTSASTDTQYFGPGTRLTVL.

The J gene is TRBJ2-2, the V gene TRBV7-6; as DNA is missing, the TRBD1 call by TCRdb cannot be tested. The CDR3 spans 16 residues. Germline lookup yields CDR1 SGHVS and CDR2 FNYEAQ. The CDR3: CASSLMGQGATGELFF.

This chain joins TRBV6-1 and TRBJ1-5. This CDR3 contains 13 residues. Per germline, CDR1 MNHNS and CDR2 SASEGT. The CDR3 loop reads CASTGLINQPQHF.

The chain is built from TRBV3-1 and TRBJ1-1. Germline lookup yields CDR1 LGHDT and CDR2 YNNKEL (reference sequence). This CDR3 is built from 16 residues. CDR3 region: CASSQGLGGERTEAFF.

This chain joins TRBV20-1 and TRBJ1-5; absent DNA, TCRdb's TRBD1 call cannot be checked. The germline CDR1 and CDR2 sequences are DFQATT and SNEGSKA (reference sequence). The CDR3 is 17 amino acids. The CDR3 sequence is CSARPRDSQYSNQPQHF.

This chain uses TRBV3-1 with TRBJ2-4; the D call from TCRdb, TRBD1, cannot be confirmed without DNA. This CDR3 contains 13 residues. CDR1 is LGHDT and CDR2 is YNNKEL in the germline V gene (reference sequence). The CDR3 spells CASRARGGYIQYF.

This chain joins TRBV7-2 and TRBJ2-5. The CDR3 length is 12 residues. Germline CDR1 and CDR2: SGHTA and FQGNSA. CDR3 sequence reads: CASSAYQETQYF.

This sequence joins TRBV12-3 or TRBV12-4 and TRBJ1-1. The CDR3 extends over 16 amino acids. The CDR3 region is CASSSHESYQNTEAFF.

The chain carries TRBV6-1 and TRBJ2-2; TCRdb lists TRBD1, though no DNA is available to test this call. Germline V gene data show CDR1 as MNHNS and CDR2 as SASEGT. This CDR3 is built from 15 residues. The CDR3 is CASQRGTGHTGELFF.

The CDR3 region is CATSDLGTSGSWGETQYF. This chain joins TRBV24-1 and TRBJ2-5; TCRdb's assignment of TRBD2 cannot be checked, as there is no DNA. CDR3 length: 18 amino acids. Germline V lookup: CDR1 KGHDR, CDR2 SFDVKD.

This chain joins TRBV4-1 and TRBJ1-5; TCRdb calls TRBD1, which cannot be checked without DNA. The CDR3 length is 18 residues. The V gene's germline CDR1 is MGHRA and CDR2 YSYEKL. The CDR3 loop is CASSLQTGTAYSNQPQHF.

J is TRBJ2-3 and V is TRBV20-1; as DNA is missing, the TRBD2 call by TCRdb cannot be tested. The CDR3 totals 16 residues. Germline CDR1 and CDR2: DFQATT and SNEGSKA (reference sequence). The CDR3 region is CSAILPVSAFTDTQYF.

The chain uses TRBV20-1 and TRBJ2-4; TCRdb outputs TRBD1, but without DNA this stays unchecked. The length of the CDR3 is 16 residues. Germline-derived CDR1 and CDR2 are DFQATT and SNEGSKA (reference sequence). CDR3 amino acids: CSASGGYEAGQNIQYF.

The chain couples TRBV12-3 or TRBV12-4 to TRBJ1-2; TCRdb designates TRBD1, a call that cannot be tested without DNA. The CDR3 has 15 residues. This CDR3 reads CASSLRGGGAKGYTF.

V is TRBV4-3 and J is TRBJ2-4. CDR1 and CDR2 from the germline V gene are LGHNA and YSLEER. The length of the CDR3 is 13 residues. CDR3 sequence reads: CASSQGRRDIQYF.

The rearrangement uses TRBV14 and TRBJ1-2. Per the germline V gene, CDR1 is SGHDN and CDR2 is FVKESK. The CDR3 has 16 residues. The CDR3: CASSQDLLAGFYGYTF.

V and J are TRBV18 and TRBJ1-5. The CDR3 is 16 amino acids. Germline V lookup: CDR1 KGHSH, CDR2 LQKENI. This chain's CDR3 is CASNTNGRFSNQPQHF.

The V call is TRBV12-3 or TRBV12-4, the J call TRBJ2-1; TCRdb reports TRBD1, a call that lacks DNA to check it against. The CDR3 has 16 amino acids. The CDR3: CASSLKSGLPHVSQFF.

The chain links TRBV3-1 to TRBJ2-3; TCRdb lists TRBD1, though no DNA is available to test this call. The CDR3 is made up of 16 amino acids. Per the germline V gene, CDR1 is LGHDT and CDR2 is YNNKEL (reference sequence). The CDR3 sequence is CASSQSGTGDTDTQYF.

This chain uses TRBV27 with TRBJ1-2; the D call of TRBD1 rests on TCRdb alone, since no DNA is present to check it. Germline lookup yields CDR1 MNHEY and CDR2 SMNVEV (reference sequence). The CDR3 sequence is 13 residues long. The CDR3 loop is CASSSPTGSGYTF.

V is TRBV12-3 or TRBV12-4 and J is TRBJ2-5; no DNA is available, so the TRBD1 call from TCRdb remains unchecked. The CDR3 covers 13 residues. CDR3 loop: CASRGTGGETQYF.